Listed here are 11 T cell receptor beta chains from one sample, sequenced in a study of shared clonotypes between healthy human individuals. Only in-frame clones appear in the TCRdb table, and some are missing; sequencing was by immunoSEQ multiplex PCR. The sample lists hundreds of thousands of clones; around two thirds were seen once. Material for sequencing was memory CD4+ T cells sorted from blood. Subset described: CD45RA-negative fraction. These receptor sequences come from a woman aged 30 to 39 in good health.

This rearrangement joins TRBV7-6 to TRBJ2-2; the match to TRBD1 covers 7 bases. The CDR3 sequence is 14 residues long. V was pared by 11 bases and J by 0 bases, with 6 bases of the junction left unmatched. Germline V gives CDR1 SGHVS, CDR2 FNYEAQ. CDR3 region: CAVHRGPNTGELFF. CDR3 in DNA: TGTGCCGTACACAGGGGCCCGAACACCGGGGAGCTGTTTTTT.

The rearrangement joins TRBV30 to TRBJ1-2, with D possibly being TRBD1 (5 bases). The CDR3 runs to 15 residues. Germline assignment: CDR1 GTSNPN and CDR2 SVGIG (reference sequence). Trimming pared 0 bases from V and 5 bases from J, leaving 16 bases between. DNA of the CDR3: TGTGCCTGGAGTGTAACCGGGGGTTGGGGATATGGCTACACCTTC. It encodes CAWSVTGGWGYGYTF.

This clone was counted once. The rearrangement joins TRBV7-9 to TRBJ1-1; D call uncertain. This CDR3 spans 11 amino acids. V gave up 8 bases and J gave up 5 bases, with 9 bases separating them. Germline values: CDR1 SEHNR, CDR2 FQNEAQ (reference sequence). CDR3 DNA sequence: TGTGCCAGCCTCGAGACGACTGAAGCTTTCTTT. This encodes CASLETTEAFF.

This clone is a singleton in its sample. This rearrangement joins TRBV19 to TRBJ1-5; no definite D call. The germline V gene has CDR1 LNHDA and CDR2 SQIVND (reference sequence). Trimming pared 7 bases from V and 4 bases from J, leaving 2 bases between. The CDR3 covers 10 residues. DNA for the CDR3: TGTGCCAGTAATAATCAGCCCCAGCATTTT. It specifies CASNNQPQHF.

The V call is TRBV27, the J call TRBJ2-1; no reliable D call. V was clipped by 5 bases and J by 5 bases, with 25 bases between them. The CDR3 is 18 amino acids. CDR1 and CDR2 (germline): MNHEY, SMNVEV (reference sequence). This CDR3 is CASSLTTGRRLRNNEQFF. CDR3 DNA: TGTGCCAGCAGTCTCACTACCGGACGGCGCCTACGGAACAATGAGCAGTTCTTC.

Concerning this clone: At one boundary the junction diverges from the germline segment, which might be a read error. The chain carries TRBV6-1 and TRBJ2-3; D unclear. The CDR3 sequence is 13 residues long. From germline, CDR1 is MNHNS and CDR2 SASEGT. The CDR3 bases are TGCTTCGAGGCGGAAATTAGCACAGATACGCAGTATTTT. It codes for CFEAEISTDTQYF.

This rearrangement joins TRBV5-1 to TRBJ2-6; possible D gene TRBD1, 6 bases. Germline-derived CDR1 and CDR2 are SGHRS and YFSETQ. The CDR3 is made up of 15 amino acids. V lost 4 bases, J lost 2 bases, and 10 bases lay in between. The CDR3 loop reads CASSLQGAGANVLTF. The CDR3 region has the DNA TGCGCCAGCAGCCTACAGGGAGCTGGGGCCAACGTCCTGACTTTC.

About this clone itself: The same CDR3 is also encoded by other DNA sequences in this sample. The V and J genes are TRBV29-1 and TRBJ2-5; D uncertain. V was shortened by 4 bases and J by 1 base, with 7 bases between the two germline ends. From germline, CDR1 is SQVTM and CDR2 ANQGSEA. The CDR3 totals 12 residues. The CDR3: CSVVGIQETQYF. The CDR3, as DNA: TGCAGCGTTGTAGGGATCCAAGAGACCCAGTACTTC.

V usage is TRBV6-1 and J usage is TRBJ1-4, with D unclear. The CDR3 contains 13 residues. Trimming took off 11 bases at V and 0 bases at J, with 10 bases between the two ends. CDR1 and CDR2 from the germline V gene are MNHNS and SASEGT. This CDR3 reads CALRRTTNEKLFF. The CDR3 region has the DNA TGTGCCCTGAGGAGAACAACTAATGAAAAACTGTTTTTT.

This clone came up a few times. The chain joins TRBV7-6 to TRBJ2-7; D uncertain. CDR1 is SGHVS and CDR2 is FNYEAQ in the germline V gene. This CDR3 contains 14 residues. V lost 5 bases and J 0 bases, leaving 11 bases between the germline ends. The CDR3 spells CASSPTSSSYEQYF. CDR3 DNA sequence: TGTGCCAGCAGCCCTACATCCAGCTCCTACGAGCAGTACTTC.

This clone has only a few counts. This chain links TRBV5-4 with TRBJ1-1; the D gene is possibly TRBD1 (5 bases). This CDR3 comprises 13 residues. The V gene's germline CDR1 is SGHNT and CDR2 YYREEE (reference sequence). V was shortened by 6 bases and J by 4 bases, with 13 bases between the two germline ends. The CDR3 here is CASNKGKFTEAFF. In DNA form, the CDR3 reads TGTGCCAGCAACAAGGGGAAGTTCACTGAAGCTTTCTTT.